Following are 30 T cell receptor beta chains from one sample sequenced in a study of T cell responses to AZD1222 COVID-19 vaccine. TCRdb's copy holds only in-frame clones and misses some; the assay was immunoSEQ multiplex PCR. The repertoire holds some 150,000 clones, with less than 95% as singletons. The specimen comprised peripheral blood, sampled on day 0 of AZD1222 vaccination. Receptor source: an adult in good health.

The V gene is TRBV9, the J gene TRBJ2-7; 7 nucleotides agree with TRBD1. This CDR3 region has 14 residues. Germline lookup yields CDR1 SGDLS and CDR2 YYNGEE. Trimming at V came to 3 bases and at J to 2 bases, leaving 5 bases not matched to a gene. CDR3 residues: CASSGSGTAYEQYF. The CDR3 region has the DNA TGTGCCAGCAGCGGGTCCGGGACAGCCTACGAGCAGTACTTC.

This clone was counted once. This chain uses TRBV2 with TRBJ2-3; D is undetermined. CDR1 is SNHLY and CDR2 is FYNNEI in the germline V gene. The CDR3 loop spans 15 amino acids. V lost 6 bases to trimming and J lost 0 bases, with 13 bases between them. This CDR3 is CASSEQSTSTDTQYF. The DNA for the CDR3 is TGTGCCAGCAGCGAACAGAGCACTAGCACAGATACGCAGTATTTT.

The chain carries TRBV7-3 and TRBJ2-1, with 12 bases matching TRBD2. The CDR3 totals 15 residues. Germline V gives CDR1 SGHTA, CDR2 FQGTGA. With 8 bases clipped from V and 5 bases from J, the junction kept 7 bases outside the gene matches. CDR3 coding DNA: TGTGCCAGCCGCAGACTAGCGGGAGAGCACAATGAGCAGTTCTTC. As protein: CASRRLAGEHNEQFF.

The CDR3 loop is CASSLGGGGTTYEQYF. As DNA, the CDR3 is TGCGCCAGCAGCTTGGGCGGCGGGGGGACGACCTACGAGCAGTACTTC. The chain employs TRBV5-1 and TRBJ2-7, with TRBD2 matching over 8 bases. The CDR3 is 16 residues long. Germline assignment: CDR1 SGHRS and CDR2 YFSETQ. Trimming removed 0 bases from V and 2 bases from J; junction bases left unmatched: 7. The full variable domain, completed using reference TRBV5-1 and TRBJ2-7, is KAGVTQTPRYLIKTRGQQVTLSCSPISGHRSVSWYQQTPGQGLQFLFEYFSETQRNKGNFPGRFSGRQFSNSRSEMNVSTLELGDSALYLCASSLGGGGTTYEQYFGPGTRLTVT.

The genes are TRBV30 and TRBJ1-1, with D perhaps TRBD1 (5 bases). CDR1 is GTSNPN, CDR2 SVGIG, per germline (reference sequence). Trimming took off 5 bases at V and 1 base at J, with 8 bases between the two ends. The CDR3 is made up of 12 amino acids. In nucleotides, the CDR3 is TGTGCCTGGGGGAGGGGGAACACTGAAGCTTTCTTT. It is translated as CAWGRGNTEAFF.

This chain joins TRBV18 and TRBJ2-7, with D possibly being TRBD2 (5 bases). This CDR3 has 15 residues. The V gene lost 1 base and the J gene lost 5 bases, with 15 bases spanning the gap. Per germline, CDR1 KGHSH and CDR2 LQKENI. The DNA of the CDR3 is TGTGCCAGCTCACCACTAGACTATGGCGGCCACGAGCAGTACTTC. Its protein is CASSPLDYGGHEQYF. The variable domain in full, completed from reference TRBV18 and TRBJ2-7, reads NAGVMQNPRHLVRRRGQEARLRCSPMKGHSHVYWYRQLPEEGLKFMVYLQKENIIDESGMPKERFSAEFPKEGPSILRIQQVVRGDSAAYFCASSPLDYGGHEQYFGPGTRLTVT.

The J gene is TRBJ2-5, the V gene TRBV30; weak D call: TRBD1 (6 bases). Germline assignment: CDR1 GTSNPN and CDR2 SVGIG (reference sequence). CDR3 length equals 14 residues. Trimming pared 8 bases from V and 3 bases from J, leaving 19 bases between. CDR3 amino acids: CARGPGAGEETQYF. The CDR3 DNA sequence: TGTGCCCGAGGTCCCGGGGCAGGGGAAGAGACCCAGTACTTC.

The chain couples TRBV3-1 (or the pseudogene TRBV3-2) to TRBJ1-2; D is unresolved. V dropped 0 bases and J dropped 8 bases, with 19 bases sitting between them. This CDR3 is 16 amino acids long. Germline values: CDR1 LGHDT, CDR2 YNNKEL (reference sequence). The CDR3: CASSQDSQWPTGGYTF. In DNA form, the CDR3 reads TGTGCCAGCAGCCAAGATAGTCAATGGCCAACGGGCGGCTACACCTTC.

As DNA, the CDR3 is TGTGCCAGCAGCCACGGACAGGGGGAAGGCTACACCTTC. It yields the protein CASSHGQGEGYTF. The chain recombines TRBV3-1 (or the pseudogene TRBV3-2) with TRBJ1-2; 10 nucleotides agree with TRBD1. Germline V gives CDR1 LGHDT, CDR2 YNNKEL (reference sequence). CDR3 length: 13 amino acids. Losses at the gene ends were 3 bases for V and 8 bases for J; bases not matched to a gene: 3.

The table lists this clone with a count of one. The V and J genes are TRBV6-2 or TRBV6-3 and TRBJ2-1, with 7 bases identical to TRBD2. The CDR3 consists of 16 residues. Trimming took 2 bases from V and 7 from J; bases not matched to a gene: 11. Germline CDR1 and CDR2: MNHEY and SVGEGT. In DNA, the CDR3 is TGTGCCAGCAGTTACGGTACGGTAGCGGGTACTAATGAGCAGTTCTTC. Residues: CASSYGTVAGTNEQFF.

The chain couples TRBV12-2 to TRBJ2-1; the D call TRBD2 from the table was never checked on the DNA. TRBV12-2 is deemed a pseudogene. This CDR3 contains 17 residues. The CDR3 spells CASRLAELAGGPNEQFF. The CDR3 nucleotides are TGTGCAAGTCGCTTAGCGGAACTAGCGGGGGGGCCGAATGAGCAGTTCTTC.

On this clone itself: Other DNA sequences in this sample translate to the same CDR3. The chain links TRBV18 to TRBJ1-5; D call uncertain. Germline-derived CDR1 and CDR2 are KGHSH and LQKENI. This CDR3 contains 12 residues. V lost 3 bases to trimming and J lost 0 bases, with 0 bases between them. In nucleotides, the CDR3 is TGTGCCAGCTCACCTAGCAATCAGCCCCAGCATTTT. Its translation is CASSPSNQPQHF. Combining the CDR3 with reference TRBV18 and TRBJ1-5 gives the whole variable domain NAGVMQNPRHLVRRRGQEARLRCSPMKGHSHVYWYRQLPEEGLKFMVYLQKENIIDESGMPKERFSAEFPKEGPSILRIQQVVRGDSAAYFCASSPSNQPQHFGDGTRLSIL.

V and J are TRBV5-1 and TRBJ2-1, with 7 positions matching TRBD1. The length of the CDR3 is 15 residues. Germline V gene data show CDR1 as SGHRS and CDR2 as YFSETQ. The junction had 7 bases not matched to a gene; V was cut back by 0 bases and J by 7 bases. The CDR3 is CASSLEGQSVNEQFF. The CDR3 DNA follows: TGCGCCAGCAGCTTGGAGGGACAGAGTGTGAATGAGCAGTTCTTC. Together with reference TRBV5-1 and TRBJ2-1, the CDR3 gives the full variable domain: KAGVTQTPRYLIKTRGQQVTLSCSPISGHRSVSWYQQTPGQGLQFLFEYFSETQRNKGNFPGRFSGRQFSNSRSEMNVSTLELGDSALYLCASSLEGQSVNEQFFGPGTRLTVL.

The V gene is TRBV19, the J gene TRBJ1-6; 7 nucleotides align to TRBD1. Germline CDR1 reads LNHDA; CDR2 reads SQIVND (reference sequence). Trimming at V came to 5 bases and at J to 6 bases, leaving 4 bases not matched to a gene. CDR3 length equals 14 residues. The CDR3 nucleotides are TGTGCCAGTAGTCGGGACAGTCGTAATTCACCCCTCCACTTT. Translated, it gives CASSRDSRNSPLHF.

V gene TRBV7-2 combines with J gene TRBJ2-2; D call uncertain. Germline V gene lookup returns CDR1 SGHTA and CDR2 FQGNSA. V was trimmed by 1 base and J by 8 bases, leaving 8 bases between them. This CDR3 has 13 amino acids. The CDR3 protein is CASSLVPLGELFF. The CDR3 bases are TGTGCCAGCAGCTTAGTACCGTTAGGGGAGCTGTTTTTT. The variable domain in full, completed from reference TRBV7-2 and TRBJ2-2, reads GAGVSQSPSNKVTEKGKDVELRCDPISGHTALYWYRQSLGQGLEFLIYFQGNSAPDKSGLPSDRFSAERTGGSVSTLTIQRTQQEDSAVYLCASSLVPLGELFFGEGSRLTVL.

This chain connects TRBV5-1 to TRBJ2-5; TRBD1 matches at 10 bases. The CDR3 runs 18 residues. Germline values: CDR1 SGHRS, CDR2 YFSETQ. After removal of 0 bases from V and 3 bases from J, the junction contained 11 bases not matched to a gene. This CDR3 is CASSLEIGTGATKETQYF. CDR3 in DNA: TGCGCCAGCAGCTTGGAAATAGGGACAGGGGCCACAAAAGAGACCCAGTACTTC.

The rearrangement joins TRBV18 to TRBJ2-6; D may be TRBD2 (5 bases). The CDR3 spans 15 residues. Trimming removed 5 bases from V and 2 bases from J, with 10 bases in between. In germline, CDR1 is KGHSH, CDR2 LQKENI. The DNA of the CDR3 is TGTGCCAGCTCATCGGACGGGACTGGGGCCAACGTCCTGACTTTC. Its protein product is CASSSDGTGANVLTF. Based on the CDR3 plus reference TRBV18 and TRBJ2-6, the full variable domain is NAGVMQNPRHLVRRRGQEARLRCSPMKGHSHVYWYRQLPEEGLKFMVYLQKENIIDESGMPKERFSAEFPKEGPSILRIQQVVRGDSAAYFCASSSDGTGANVLTFGAGSRLTVL.

This rearrangement joins TRBV9 to TRBJ1-5; D is possibly TRBD1 (5 bases). The CDR3 has 13 amino acids. V was trimmed by 2 bases and J by 7 bases, leaving 10 bases between them. Germline V lookup: CDR1 SGDLS, CDR2 YYNGEE. The CDR3 DNA follows: TGTGCCAGCAGCGTCGACAGTGTCCAGCCCCAGCATTTT. Translation gives CASSVDSVQPQHF.

This sequence joins TRBV15 and TRBJ1-2; 10 nucleotides line up with TRBD1. J lost 1 base, V lost 5 bases, and 4 bases had no gene match. Germline V gene sequence: CDR1 LNHNV, CDR2 YYDKDF (reference sequence). The CDR3 totals 15 residues. CDR3 nucleotides: TGTGCCACCAGCGGGGACAGGGGATATAACTATGGCTACACCTTC. Amino acids: CATSGDRGYNYGYTF.

The chain links TRBV18 to TRBJ1-1, with D maybe TRBD1 (6 bases). CDR1 is KGHSH and CDR2 is LQKENI in the germline V gene. V lost 5 bases, J lost 6 bases, and 16 bases lay in between. The CDR3 sequence is 14 residues long. This chain's CDR3 is CASSKQGDQAEAFF. The CDR3 DNA sequence: TGTGCCAGCTCAAAACAGGGAGATCAAGCTGAAGCTTTCTTT.

The genes are TRBV7-2 and TRBJ1-1, with TRBD1 as a possible D gene (6 bases). The V end was cut by 1 base, the J end by 6 bases, with 15 bases between. This CDR3 contains 15 residues. Germline-derived CDR1 and CDR2 are SGHTA and FQGNSA. For the CDR3, the DNA is TGTGCCAGCAGCTTAGATAACAGGGCGATCGCTGAAGCTTTCTTT. Amino acids: CASSLDNRAIAEAFF.

The chain carries TRBV9 and TRBJ1-1, with D hard to call. V lost 3 bases and J lost 4, with 7 bases in between. This CDR3 has 12 residues. Germline CDR1 is SGDLS and CDR2 is YYNGEE. DNA for the CDR3: TGTGCCAGCAGCGATGGGCGCACTGAAGCTTTCTTT. Translation: CASSDGRTEAFF.

The rearrangement links TRBV2 to TRBJ1-2; weak D call: TRBD1 (6 bases). The germline V gene has CDR1 SNHLY and CDR2 FYNNEI. The CDR3 consists of 15 residues. The V gene lost 0 bases and the J gene lost 8 bases, with 16 bases spanning the gap. The CDR3 DNA follows: TGTGCCAGCAGTGAAGCGCTAAACAGGGCAGGAGGCTACACCTTC. It specifies CASSEALNRAGGYTF.

This clone was observed once. The chain recombines TRBV5-1 with TRBJ2-1; D gene ambiguous. Germline V gives CDR1 SGHRS, CDR2 YFSETQ. The CDR3 totals 15 residues. V lost 3 bases and J 0 bases, leaving 10 bases between the germline ends. DNA of the CDR3: TGCGCCAGCAGCTCGTTATCAGGCTCCTACAATGAGCAGTTCTTC. It yields the protein CASSSLSGSYNEQFF.

The V call is TRBV12-3 or TRBV12-4, the J call TRBJ2-5; no reliable D call. V lost 5 bases to trimming and J lost 0 bases, with 7 bases between them. This CDR3 region has 13 residues. As DNA, the CDR3 is TGTGCCAGCAGTCCCTACGACCAAGAGACCCAGTACTTC. This sequence encodes CASSPYDQETQYF.

The J gene is TRBJ1-1, the V gene TRBV29-1, with a weak D call TRBD1 (6 bases). Per germline, CDR1 SQVTM and CDR2 ANQGSEA. This CDR3 region has 13 residues. Trimming removed 6 bases from V and 1 base from J, with 12 bases in between. The CDR3 DNA follows: TGCAGCGTCCGCGGGGGGCCGAACACTGAAGCTTTCTTT. Protein sequence: CSVRGGPNTEAFF.

The chain links TRBV6-5 to TRBJ2-3, with D perhaps matching TRBD1 (7 bases). This CDR3 spans 15 amino acids. The V end lost 2 bases, the J end lost 2 bases, and 11 bases lay between the germline ends. Germline CDR1 is MNHEY and CDR2 is SVGAGI. The CDR3 DNA sequence: TGTGCCAGCAGTTACAGGGGGCGGGACACAGATACGCAGTATTTT. Protein: CASSYRGRDTDTQYF.

The V and J genes are TRBV5-1 and TRBJ2-3, with D possibly TRBD2 on 6 matching bases. V lost 4 bases, J lost 2 bases, and 26 bases lay in between. Germline-derived CDR1 and CDR2 are SGHRS and YFSETQ. The CDR3 has 19 residues. CDR3 nucleotide sequence: TGCGCCAGCAGCGGCGCGGGGTGGGCGAAAGGGGCACACACAGATACGCAGTATTTT. It specifies CASSGAGWAKGAHTDTQYF.

The chain has TRBV9 and TRBJ2-3; TRBD2 matches 8 bases. Germline V gene sequence: CDR1 SGDLS, CDR2 YYNGEE. This CDR3 has 16 residues. The V segment lost 4 bases and the J segment 2 bases; nucleotides outside the gene matches: 9. In nucleotides, the CDR3 is TGTGCCAGCAGCCCGATGCGGGGGGTCTCCACAGATACGCAGTATTTT. Its protein product is CASSPMRGVSTDTQYF.

The chain recombines TRBV7-9 with TRBJ2-5, with D uncertain. CDR3 size: 14 residues. Germline V gives CDR1 SEHNR, CDR2 FQNEAQ (reference sequence). Trimming cost V 1 base and J 0 bases, with 6 bases left between them. The CDR3 loop reads CASSLGMYQETQYF. The CDR3 nucleotides are TGTGCCAGCAGCTTAGGAATGTACCAAGAGACCCAGTACTTC.